These 17 T cell receptor beta chains originate from one sample sequenced in a study of beta chain features in type 1 diabetes. Study-wide results and limits: A moderate, significant TCRB CDR3 shortening appeared in type 1 diabetes across four CD4+ subsets.

For these TCRs, the target antigens are not known. What was sequenced were expressed TCRB transcripts, since all of the isolated RNA had been reverse transcribed. TCRdb's table, derived via immunoSEQ multiplex PCR, lists solely in-frame clones and lacks some. Among 50,000 to 70,000 clones listed, about 50% were seen once. Sequenced input: Tregs from blood. These receptors came from a woman in her 40s with type 1 diabetes.

V gene TRBV5-1 combines with J gene TRBJ1-2, with 10 bases aligning to TRBD1. There are 13 residues in the CDR3. CDR1 and CDR2 (germline): SGHRS, YFSETQ. V was clipped by 4 bases and J by 5 bases; unmatched bases: 2. In nucleotides, the CDR3 is TGCGCCAGCAGCGGGACAGGGGAGTATGGCTACACCTTC. Protein sequence: CASSGTGEYGYTF.

DNA for the CDR3: TGTGCCAGCAGATCAGGGCTGGCGGGAGGAGCCGGGGAGCTGTTTTTT. Translating it yields CASRSGLAGGAGELFF. This chain links TRBV7-2 with TRBJ2-2; 8 bases line up with TRBD2. V dropped 6 bases and J dropped 6; count of bases not matched to a gene: 12. The CDR3 covers 16 residues. Germline CDR1 is SGHTA and CDR2 is FQGNSA.

Here the CDR3 DNA reads TGCGCCAGCAGCCAAGTAGCGGGGGTGAACACCGGGGAGCTGTTTTTT. Protein: CASSQVAGVNTGELFF. J is TRBJ2-2 and V is TRBV4-1; TRBD2 matches at 9 bases. The CDR3 is 16 residues long. Trimming at V came to 1 base and at J to 1 base, leaving 1 base not matched to a gene. Germline CDR1 and CDR2: MGHRA and YSYEKL.

The chain couples TRBV5-5 to TRBJ2-7; TRBD1 matches at 10 bases. The CDR3 extends over 13 amino acids. The V segment lost 6 bases and the J segment 6 bases; nucleotides outside the gene matches: 6. Per the germline V gene, CDR1 is SGHKS and CDR2 is YYEKEE (reference sequence). The CDR3 spells CASTGQGLFEQYF. The CDR3 DNA reads as TGTGCCAGCACGGGACAGGGGCTATTCGAGCAGTACTTC.

The V and J genes are TRBV7-9 and TRBJ1-1, with TRBD1 matching 7 bases. The trim removed 5 bases at V and 1 base at J, leaving 7 bases unmatched. The CDR3 totals 15 residues. Per germline, CDR1 SEHNR and CDR2 FQNEAQ (reference sequence). CDR3 nucleotides: TGTGCCAGCAGCCCCCGACAGGGTACGAACACTGAAGCTTTCTTT. It translates to CASSPRQGTNTEAFF.

The rearrangement links TRBV6-1 to TRBJ2-7; D ambiguous. Germline V gene sequence: CDR1 MNHNS, CDR2 SASEGT. There are 14 residues in the CDR3. The V end lost 3 bases, the J end lost 0 bases, and 9 bases lay between the germline ends. CDR3 bases: TGTGCCAGCAGTGATCTCGCTAGCTCCTACGAGCAGTACTTC. Protein: CASSDLASSYEQYF.

The V gene is TRBV5-1, the J gene TRBJ1-5; D is undetermined. The V gene's germline CDR1 is SGHRS and CDR2 YFSETQ. The V and J ends lost 5 bases and 2 bases respectively, with 8 bases between them. The CDR3 loop spans 13 amino acids. CDR3: CASRYSRNQPQHF. Written as DNA, the CDR3 is TGCGCCAGCAGGTACAGCCGCAATCAGCCCCAGCATTTT.

The chain uses TRBV7-3 and TRBJ2-7, with 7 bases fitting TRBD1. Germline assignment: CDR1 SGHTA and CDR2 FQGTGA. The CDR3 contains 13 residues. V shed 6 bases and J 7 bases; nucleotides not matched to a gene: 9. CDR3 nucleotides: TGTGCCAGCAGTCCTGACAGGGAAAGGGAGCAGTACTTC. Translating it yields CASSPDREREQYF.

This clone has more than one count but fewer than ten. CDR3 nucleotides: TGCAGCGTTGAAGCTCCTGGGGACAGGGTATCCTACGAGCAGTACTTC. Translated: CSVEAPGDRVSYEQYF. The J gene is TRBJ2-7, the V gene TRBV29-1; 9 nucleotides agree with TRBD1. The V gene's germline CDR1 is SQVTM and CDR2 ANQGSEA. The CDR3 consists of 16 residues. The V gene end was trimmed by 1 base and the J gene end by 1 base; junction bases not matched to a gene: 8.

This clone was counted only a few times. One end of the junction is discordant with germline, which a read error may explain. The V gene is TRBV7-9, the J gene TRBJ2-7; 10 bases align to TRBD1. Germline CDR1 reads SEHNR; CDR2 reads FQNEAQ (reference sequence). The CDR3 spans 12 residues. This CDR3 reads CASSSGTGVFDF. CDR3 sequence (DNA): TGTGCCAGCAGCTCCGGGACAGGGGTTTTCGACTTC.

V is TRBV6-5 and J is TRBJ1-2; 8 nucleotides line up with TRBD1. Germline loops: CDR1 MNHEY, CDR2 SVGAGI. The CDR3 loop spans 14 amino acids. Losses at the gene ends were 2 bases for V and 3 bases for J; bases not matched to a gene: 2. The CDR3 here is CASSYDRGDYGYTF. The CDR3 DNA is TGTGCCAGCAGTTACGACAGGGGAGACTATGGCTACACCTTC.

The table lists this clone with a few counts. The genes are TRBV25-1 and TRBJ1-1; D perhaps matches TRBD1 (5 bases). V was shortened by 8 bases and J by 4 bases, with 17 bases between the two germline ends. The germline V gene encodes CDR1 MGHDK and CDR2 SYGVNS. The CDR3 extends over 14 amino acids. The CDR3 DNA is TGTGCCAGCCTTCCGGCGGGGGTTTCCACTGAAGCTTTCTTT. Its protein product is CASLPAGVSTEAFF.

The chain is built from TRBV28 and TRBJ1-1; TRBD1 matches 7 bases. After removal of 6 bases from V and 6 bases from J, the junction contained 10 bases not matched to a gene. This CDR3 spans 14 amino acids. Germline assignment: CDR1 MDHEN and CDR2 SYDVKM. The CDR3 bases are TGTGCCAGCAGATCGACAGGGAGGCTCGCTGAAGCTTTCTTT. Translated, it gives CASRSTGRLAEAFF.

The genes are TRBV7-6 and TRBJ2-3; perhaps TRBD2 as D (5 bases). Germline V gene data show CDR1 as SGHVS and CDR2 as FNYEAQ. The CDR3 is made up of 16 amino acids. The V end was cut by 5 bases, the J end by 1 base, with 16 bases between. The CDR3 nucleotides are TGTGCCAGCAGCCAACTTTGGGTTAGCGGCACAGATACGCAGTATTTT. Its translation: CASSQLWVSGTDTQYF.

This clone was counted a single time. The gene calls are TRBV5-1 and TRBJ1-1; D might be TRBD1 (5 bases). Germline V CDR1 and CDR2: SGHRS, YFSETQ. V was trimmed by 7 bases and J by 1 base, leaving 17 bases between them. The CDR3 loop spans 15 amino acids. The CDR3 DNA follows: TGCGCCAGCCAAGGATGGGGGGGGAAGAACACTGAAGCTTTCTTT. It specifies CASQGWGGKNTEAFF.

This sequence joins TRBV9 and TRBJ2-7, with 8 bases identical to TRBD2. The CDR3 consists of 14 residues. With 4 bases clipped from V and 2 bases from J, the junction kept 5 bases outside the gene matches. Germline V lookup: CDR1 SGDLS, CDR2 YYNGEE. The CDR3, as DNA: TGTGCCAGCAGCCCCCTCGGGAGGGCCTACGAGCAGTACTTC. Protein product: CASSPLGRAYEQYF.

V and J are TRBV29-1 and TRBJ2-5; 10 nucleotides line up with TRBD2. V gave up 7 bases and J gave up 8 bases; unmatched junction bases: 16. CDR3 length equals 15 residues. Germline CDR1 and CDR2: SQVTM and ANQGSEA. CDR3 bases: TGCAGCGCACCGATACGGGCTAGCGGGGGTGGAACCCAGTACTTC. It encodes CSAPIRASGGGTQYF.